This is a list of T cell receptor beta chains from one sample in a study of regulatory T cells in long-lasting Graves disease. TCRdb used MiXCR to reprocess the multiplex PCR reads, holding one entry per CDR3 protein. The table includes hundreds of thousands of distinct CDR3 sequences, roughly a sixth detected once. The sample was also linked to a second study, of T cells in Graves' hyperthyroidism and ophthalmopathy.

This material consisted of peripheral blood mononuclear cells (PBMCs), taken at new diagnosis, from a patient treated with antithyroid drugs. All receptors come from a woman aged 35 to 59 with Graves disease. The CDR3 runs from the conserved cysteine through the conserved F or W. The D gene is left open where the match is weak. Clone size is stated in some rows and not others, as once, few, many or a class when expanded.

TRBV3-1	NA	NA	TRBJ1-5	CASSPGVGDQPQHF	TGTGCCAGCAGCCCGGGGGTGGGGGATCAGCCCCAGCATTTT
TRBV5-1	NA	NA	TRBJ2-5	CASSLAGTVETQYF	TGCGCCAGCAGCTTGGCCGGGACGGTGGAGACCCAGTACTTC
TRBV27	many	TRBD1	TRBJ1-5	CASSQGTDHSNQPQHF	TGTGCCAGCAGTCAAGGGACAGACCATAGCAATCAGCCCCAGCATTTT
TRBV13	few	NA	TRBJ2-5	CASTYDSQETQYF	TGTGCCAGCACCTATGACAGCCAAGAGACCCAGTACTTC
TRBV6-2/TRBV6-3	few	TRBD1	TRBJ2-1	CASSYSGGQGNNEQFF	TGTGCCAGCAGTTACTCTGGGGGACAGGGAAACAATGAGCAGTTCTTC
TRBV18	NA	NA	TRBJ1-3	CASSPESSGNTIYF	TGTGCCAGCTCACCAGAGAGCTCTGGAAACACCATATATTTT
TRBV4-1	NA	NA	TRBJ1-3	CASSHVRPQGNTIYF	TGCGCCAGCAGCCATGTCCGCCCTCAAGGAAACACCATATATTTT
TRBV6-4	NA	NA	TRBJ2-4	CASGAGKFLAKNIQYF	TGTGCCAGCGGAGCCGGGAAGTTTTTAGCCAAAAACATTCAGTACTTC
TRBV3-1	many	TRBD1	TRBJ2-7	CASGPGGEGEQYF	TGTGCCAGCGGACCAGGGGGCGAAGGCGAGCAGTACTTC
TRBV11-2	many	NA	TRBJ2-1	CASSLVEGSYNEQFF	TGTGCCAGCAGCTTAGTTGAGGGTTCCTACAATGAGCAGTTCTTC
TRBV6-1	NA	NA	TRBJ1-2	CASSQQMLAGGYTF	TGTGCCAGCAGTCAGCAGATGTTGGCAGGCGGCTACACCTTC
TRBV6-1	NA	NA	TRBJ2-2	CASMLGGANTGELFF	TGTGCCAGCATGCTAGGGGGAGCGAACACCGGGGAGCTGTTTTTT
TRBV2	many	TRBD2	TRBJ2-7	CASSVRDYPYEQYF	TGTGCCAGCAGTGTCCGGGACTATCCCTACGAGCAGTACTTC
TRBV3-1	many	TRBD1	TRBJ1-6	CASSQAGGFDSPLHF	TGTGCCAGCAGCCAAGCAGGGGGCTTTGATTCACCCCTCCACTTT
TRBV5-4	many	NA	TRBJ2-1	CASSWRGDNNEQFF	TGTGCCAGCAGCTGGAGAGGAGATAACAATGAGCAGTTCTTC
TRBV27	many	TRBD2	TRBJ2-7	CATRTSGGPNEQYF	TGTGCCACCCGGACTAGCGGGGGGCCAAACGAGCAGTACTTC
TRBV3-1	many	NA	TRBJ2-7	CASSRRVLGYEQYF	TGTGCCAGCAGCCGCCGGGTCCTCGGCTACGAGCAGTACTTC
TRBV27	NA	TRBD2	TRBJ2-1	CASSLSPGLAGGAGNEQFF	TGTGCCAGCAGTTTATCACCCGGACTAGCGGGGGGGGCGGGGAATGAGCAGTTCTTC
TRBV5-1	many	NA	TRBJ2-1	CASSLRRDGHNEQFF	TGCGCCAGCAGCCTTCGCCGGGACGGACACAATGAGCAGTTCTTC
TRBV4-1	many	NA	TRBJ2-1	CASSQVAGLYNEQFF	TGCGCCAGCAGCCAAGTTGCAGGGCTCTACAATGAGCAGTTCTTC
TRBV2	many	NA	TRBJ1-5	CASSLTVYSNQPQHF	TGTGCCAGCAGCCTGACAGTTTATAGCAATCAGCCCCAGCATTTT
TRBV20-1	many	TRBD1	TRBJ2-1	CSATGQRNEQFF	TGCAGTGCCACGGGACAGCGGAATGAGCAGTTCTTC
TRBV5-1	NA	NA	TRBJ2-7	CASSITSTGIIYEQYF	TGCGCCAGCAGCATAACCTCTACAGGGATAATCTACGAGCAGTACTTC
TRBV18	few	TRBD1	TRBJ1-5	CASSPGQRLQGNQPQHF	TGTGCCAGCTCGCCGGGACAGAGGCTCCAGGGCAATCAGCCCCAGCATTTT
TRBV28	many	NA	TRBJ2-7	CASSSPGTSPYEQYF	TGTGCCAGCAGTTCCCCCGGGACTTCCCCCTACGAGCAGTACTTC
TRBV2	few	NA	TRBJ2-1	CASSEGGANDNEQFF	TGTGCCAGCAGTGAGGGCGGGGCGAACGACAATGAGCAGTTCTTC
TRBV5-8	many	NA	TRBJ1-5	CASSSLGTQYQPQHF	TGTGCCAGCAGCTCTTTGGGGACACAATATCAGCCCCAGCATTTT
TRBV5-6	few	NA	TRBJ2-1	CASSFSSGEQFF	TGTGCCAGCAGCTTTAGTAGTGGTGAGCAGTTCTTC
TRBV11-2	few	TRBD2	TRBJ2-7	CASSRTSGLSYEQYF	TGTGCCAGCAGCCGGACTAGCGGGCTATCCTACGAGCAGTACTTC
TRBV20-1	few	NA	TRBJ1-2	CSASLTAGGGYTF	TGCAGTGCTAGCCTCACCGCCGGGGGGGGCTACACCTTC
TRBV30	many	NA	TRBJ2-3	CAWSRWGITDTQYF	TGTGCCTGGAGTCGCTGGGGTATCACAGATACGCAGTATTTT
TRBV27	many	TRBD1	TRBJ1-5	CASSSLTGIHSNQPQHF	TGTGCCAGCAGTTCGTTGACAGGGATTCATAGCAATCAGCCCCAGCATTTT
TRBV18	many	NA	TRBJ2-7	CASSPGAYEQYF	TGTGCCAGCTCACCGGGGGCTTACGAGCAGTACTTC
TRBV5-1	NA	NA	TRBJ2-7	CASSQGGGAGEQYF	TGCGCCAGCAGCCAAGGGGGAGGGGCCGGGGAGCAGTACTTC
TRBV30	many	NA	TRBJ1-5	CASTDSGGNQPQHF	TGTGCCTCCACGGACTCAGGGGGCAATCAGCCCCAGCATTTT
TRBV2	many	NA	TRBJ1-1	CASSEIYTEAFF	TGTGCCAGCAGTGAAATTTACACTGAAGCTTTCTTT
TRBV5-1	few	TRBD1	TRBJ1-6	CASSLAQGAGNSPLHF	TGCGCCAGCAGCTTGGCCCAGGGGGCTGGCAATTCACCCCTCCACTTT
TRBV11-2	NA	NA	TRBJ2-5	CASSYSPVGETQYF	TGTGCCAGCAGCTATTCGCCGGTTGGAGAGACCCAGTACTTC
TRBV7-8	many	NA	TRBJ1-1	CASSFSGGEAFF	TGTGCCAGCAGCTTCTCTGGAGGAGAAGCTTTCTTT
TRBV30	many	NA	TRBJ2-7	CAWIALGMGSEQYF	TGTGCCTGGATTGCGCTGGGGATGGGATCCGAGCAGTACTTC
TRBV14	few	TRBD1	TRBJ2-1	CASSQDKGTVYNEQFF	TGTGCCAGCAGCCAAGATAAGGGGACAGTATACAATGAGCAGTTCTTC
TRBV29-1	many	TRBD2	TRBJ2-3	CSVSPMRGSSDTQYF	TGCAGCGTTTCTCCTATGCGGGGGAGCTCAGATACGCAGTATTTT
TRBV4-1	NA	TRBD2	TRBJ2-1	CASSQLPTSGGPEQFF	TGCGCCAGCAGCCAGCTTCCCACTAGCGGGGGCCCTGAGCAGTTCTTC
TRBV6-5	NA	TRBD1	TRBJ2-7	CASSYSTGGSSYEQYF	TGTGCCAGCAGTTACTCGACAGGGGGATCATCCTACGAGCAGTACTTC
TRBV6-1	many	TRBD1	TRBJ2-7	CASTSWQAGGNYEQYF	TGTGCCAGCACCTCATGGCAGGCAGGGGGAAACTACGAGCAGTACTTC
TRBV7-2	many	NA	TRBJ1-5	CASVGGVSNQPQHF	TGTGCCAGCGTGGGCGGAGTTAGCAATCAGCCCCAGCATTTT
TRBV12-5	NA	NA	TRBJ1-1	CASLWGNTEAFF	TGTGCTAGCCTTTGGGGGAACACTGAAGCTTTCTTT
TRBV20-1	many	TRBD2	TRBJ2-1	CSVVAGGSYNEQFF	TGCAGTGTTGTAGCGGGGGGATCCTACAATGAGCAGTTCTTC